A selection of T cell receptor beta chains follows, all from one sample in a study of siplizumab effects on memory and regulatory T cells. Assay: immunoSEQ multiplex PCR; the TCRdb copy retains only in-frame clones and omits some. The profile covers over 60,000 clones, with around 90% appearing a single time and approximately 30% taken by the ten largest. Sequencing was carried out using CD8+ T cells sorted from blood. These TCRs come from a human donor in good health. The CDR3 runs from the conserved cysteine through the conserved F or W. The order of the fields is clone size, D gene, J gene, V gene, CDR3 DNA, CDR3 protein. The D gene is left open where the match is weak. Some rows mark clone size as missing; the rest say once, few, many or name a class of expanded clone.

- - TRBJ2-7 TRBV11-3 TGTGCCAGCAGCTTGGGTCGCGGGGCTTACTCCTACGAGCAGTACTTC CASSLGRGAYSYEQYF
- TRBD2 TRBJ2-7 TRBV18 TGTGCCAGCTCACTGGGGACTAGCGGGACCCTAGGGGACGAGCAGTACTTC CASSLGTSGTLGDEQYF
- TRBD1 TRBJ2-7 TRBV2 TGTGCCAGCGATGGGGCCGGGACAGCCGCCTACGAGCAGTACTTC CASDGAGTAAYEQYF
- TRBD1 TRBJ2-1 TRBV7-9 TGTGCCAGCAGCTACCCGGACAGGGCCTCTGAGCAGTTCTTC CASSYPDRASEQFF
once - TRBJ2-1 TRBV2 TGTGCCAGCAGTTCTGGTGAAGGCAGGGCCCCCTACAATGAGCAGTTCTTC CASSSGEGRAPYNEQFF
- TRBD1 TRBJ1-4 TRBV18 TGTGCCAGCTCACCTAACCTACAGGGGGCAGATGAAAAACTGTTTTTT CASSPNLQGADEKLFF
- - TRBJ2-5 TRBV9 TGTGCCAGCAGCGCGCGGCCTGGCAGGGGACAAGAGACCCAGTACTTC CASSARPGRGQETQYF
- - TRBJ2-7 TRBV27 TGTGCCAGCAGTTTATCAGGATGGGGTTCCTACGAGCAGTACTTC CASSLSGWGSYEQYF
- TRBD1 TRBJ1-2 TRBV7-9 TGTGCCAGCAGCTTAGGGGCAGGGGGTAGGCCTAACTATGGCTACACCTTC CASSLGAGGRPNYGYTF
- TRBD2 TRBJ2-2 TRBV27 TGTGCCAGCAGTGTCGGGACTAGCGGCACCGGGGAGCTGTTTTTT CASSVGTSGTGELFF
- - TRBJ2-7 TRBV7-9 TGTGCCAGCAGCCGATTGTACAGGGCTCTGGACGAGCAGTACTTC CASSRLYRALDEQYF
- TRBD2 TRBJ2-7 TRBV4-1 TGCGCCAGCAGCCAAGACCGGGAGGGATCCTACGAGCAGTACTTC CASSQDREGSYEQYF
once TRBD1 TRBJ1-5 TRBV28 TGTGCCAGCAGTTCCGAGGGGGACAGGGGACCGTTTCAGCCCCAGCATTTT CASSSEGDRGPFQPQHF
- TRBD2 TRBJ2-1 TRBV27 TGTGCCAGCAGTTCCTTGGGACTAGCGGGAATCGGTGAGCAGTTCTTC CASSSLGLAGIGEQFF
few TRBD2 TRBJ2-3 TRBV5-6 TGTGCCAGCAGCTTGGGGGGAGGGGGCACAGATACGCAGTATTTT CASSLGGGGTDTQYF
- - TRBJ1-2 TRBV29-1 TGCCTCGACAGAAAGTACTATGGCTACACCTTC CLDRKYYGYTF
few TRBD1 TRBJ2-7 TRBV5-1 TGCGCCAGCAGCTTGGGACAGGGGTACTACGAGCAGTACTTC CASSLGQGYYEQYF
- - TRBJ2-1 TRBV7-2 TGTGCCAGCAGCTTAGCCCCCGGGGCAGGGAACAATGAGCAGTTCTTC CASSLAPGAGNNEQFF
- - TRBJ1-1 TRBV12-5 TGTGCTAGTGGTTTTGGGGGAGTGAACACTGAAGCTTTCTTT CASGFGGVNTEAFF
- - TRBJ2-1 TRBV7-3 TGTGCCAGCAGCTTCCGACTGGGCGGGACGGGGGATGAGCAGTTCTTC CASSFRLGGTGDEQFF
- - TRBJ1-5 TRBV6-4 TGTGCCAGCAATACGGCGAAAAATCAGCCCCAGCATTTT CASNTAKNQPQHF
- - TRBJ1-6 TRBV27 TGTGCCAGCAGCGGACAGCTTAGCTCCTATAATTCACCCCTCCACTTT CASSGQLSSYNSPLHF
- - TRBJ2-2 TRBV5-1 TGCGCCAGCAGCTTGGATAGTACGATAGAACTGCCCGGGGAGCTGTTTTTT CASSLDSTIELPGELFF
- - TRBJ1-5 TRBV27 TGTGCCAGCAGAGACCTACAGGGCGAATATCAGCCCCAGCATTTT CASRDLQGEYQPQHF
- - TRBJ2-2 TRBV7-9 TGTGCCAGCAGCTCGGCAGGGAGCACCGGGGAGCTGTTTTTT CASSSAGSTGELFF
- - TRBJ2-1 TRBV9 TGTGCCAGCAGCGTAGCCCCGGACACAGAGCAGTTCTTC CASSVAPDTEQFF
- - TRBJ2-1 TRBV4-2 TGTGCCAGCAAAAACCTAGCTGGCGATGAGCAGTTCTTC CASKNLAGDEQFF
- - TRBJ2-7 TRBV7-9 TGTGCCAGCAGCTTTTCAAGCTCCTACGAGCAGTACTTC CASSFSSSYEQYF
- TRBD2 TRBJ2-5 TRBV29-1 TGCAGCGTCCCCACCCTAGCGGGAATTGAATGGGAGACCCAGTACTTC CSVPTLAGIEWETQYF
- - TRBJ1-1 TRBV11-2 TGTGCCAGCAGCTCCCTTGGACTTCAAGCTTTCTTT CASSSLGLQAFF
- - TRBJ1-2 TRBV27 TGTGCCAGCAGCGGGGGCTCCGGCTATGGCTACACCTTC CASSGGSGYGYTF
- - TRBJ2-1 TRBV19 TGTGCCAGTAGTATCCCACCCCTAGCGCCCTCCTACAATGAGCAGTTCTTC CASSIPPLAPSYNEQFF
- - TRBJ2-3 TRBV11-2 TGTGCCAGCAGCGGGATGGTACAGGGTGAAGACTCAGATACGCAGTATTTT CASSGMVQGEDSDTQYF
- TRBD2 TRBJ2-3 TRBV9 TGTGCCAGCAGCGTAGAGCGGGAGCTCTTTGGTACGCAGTATTTT CASSVERELFGTQYF
- - TRBJ1-2 TRBV19 TGTGCCAGTAGTATCGGGGGCTACAACTATGGCTACACCTTC CASSIGGYNYGYTF
- - TRBJ2-7 TRBV7-9 TGTGCCAGCAGCCTAGAATTAGGTCCCCCCCTCTACGAGCAGTACTTC CASSLELGPPLYEQYF
- - TRBJ1-2 TRBV4-1 TGCGCCAGCAGCCAAGTAGAATCTAACTATGGCTACACCTTC CASSQVESNYGYTF
- - TRBJ2-7 TRBV7-9 TGTGCCAGCAGCTCCTCCCGGGACGGGACCTACGAGCAGTACTTC CASSSSRDGTYEQYF
- TRBD1 TRBJ2-1 TRBV9 TGTGCCAGCAGCCAGGGGGAGAGCTCCTACAATGAGCAGTTCTTC CASSQGESSYNEQFF
- - TRBJ1-5 TRBV19 TGTGCCAGTAGTATAGGGGGGACGATGGATCAGCCCCAGCATTTT CASSIGGTMDQPQHF
- - TRBJ2-6 TRBV11-2 TGTGCCAGCAGCTTAGGCGGCAGCTCTGGGGCCAACGTCCTGACTTTC CASSLGGSSGANVLTF
once - TRBJ2-1 TRBV13 TGTGCCAGCAGCTTGACCCGGGAAAATTCTGAGGGAAATGAGCAGTTCTTC CASSLTRENSEGNEQFF
- - TRBJ1-5 TRBV5-6 TGTGCCAGCAGCTTGGCGGGCGAATATAGCAATCAGCCCCAGCATTTT CASSLAGEYSNQPQHF
- TRBD1 TRBJ2-2 TRBV7-2 TGTGCCAGCAGCGCAACAGGGGGCTCCGGGGAGCTGTTTTTT CASSATGGSGELFF
once - TRBJ1-3 TRBV21-1 TGTGCCAGCAGCCCTCGGGGAAGCACTGGAAACACCATATATTTT CASSPRGSTGNTIYF
- - TRBJ1-4 TRBV6-1 TGTGCCGGAAGACAGCCGTCTAATGAAAAACTGTTTTTT CAGRQPSNEKLFF
- TRBD1 TRBJ2-2 TRBV29-1 TGCAGCGTTGATTCCGGGACAGGGGTTACGACCGGGGAGCTGTTTTTT CSVDSGTGVTTGELFF
once - TRBJ2-1 TRBV9 TGTGCCAGCAGCGTAGTATCAAGTAGAGAGCAGTTCTTC CASSVVSSREQFF
- - TRBJ2-5 TRBV6-5 TGTGCCAGCACTAACGCGGAGACCCAGTACTTC CASTNAETQYF
- TRBD1 TRBJ2-7 TRBV6-5 TGTGCCAGCAGCCAGCAGGGACAGTATTACGAGCAGTACTTC CASSQQGQYYEQYF
- - TRBJ2-7 TRBV19 TGTGCCAGTAGGGGGACGGAGGCCTACGAGCAGTACTTC CASRGTEAYEQYF
- - TRBJ2-1 TRBV30 TGTGCCTGGAGTGTACTTGGCTCCTACAATGAGCAGTTCTTC CAWSVLGSYNEQFF
- - TRBJ2-4 TRBV27 TGTGCCAGCAGCCGGCAGGGGACGGCCAAAAACATTCAGTACTTC CASSRQGTAKNIQYF
- - TRBJ2-3 TRBV9 TGTGCCAGCGGTATCTCTGTTCTGTATTTT CASGISVLYF
once - TRBJ2-7 TRBV19 TGTGCCAGTAGTACGCCCGGACACGGAGGCTACGAGCAGTACTTC CASSTPGHGGYEQYF
- TRBD1 TRBJ2-5 TRBV12-5 TGTGCTAGTGGTTTGGTAGGGACAGCACTAGAGACCCAGTACTTC CASGLVGTALETQYF
- - TRBJ2-7 TRBV5-8 TGTGCCAGCAGCTTGAGATACTCCTACGAGCAGTACTTC CASSLRYSYEQYF